The clone carrying this T cell receptor beta chain showed up just a few times. The record originates from a study of T-cell reconstitution after alpha-beta-depleted transplantation in children. Preparation of the TCRbeta library used unique molecular identifiers. MiXCR, run by TCRdb on the PCR reads, gives a single entry per CDR3 protein. Of 250,000 to 350,000 distinct CDR3 sequences listed, nearly 10% are singletons. The CDR3 has 15 residues. Germline CDR1 and CDR2: SGHRS and YFSETQ. The V gene end was trimmed by 5 bases and the J gene end by 6 bases; junction bases not matched to a gene: 6. The chain employs TRBV5-1 and TRBJ2-2; 11 bases are shared with TRBD1. The sequencing used PBMCs from the stem cell graft donor, collected from the stem cell graft. The TCR comes from a human donor who donated a stem cell graft to a child with SCID. In nucleotides, the CDR3 is TGCGCCAGCAGTAGGGACAGGGGGACGGCCGGGGAGCTGTTTTTT. It translates to CASSRDRGTAGELFF.